The table lists the clone carrying this TCR beta chain with a few counts. As yet, its antigen is unknown. These data come from a study of T-cell memory formation after mild COVID-19. Across the study: Clusters of TCRs were largely donor specific. General study results and limits: Clones which contracted sat mainly in CM and EM if CD4+, and in EMRA if CD8+. Day 15 to 85 contractors were CD4/CD8 balanced; later expanders leaned CD4+. Within pre-infection memory, some responding clones were found, suggesting cross-reactive memory joined.

This CDR3 has 21 amino acids. Using its own MiXCR run on the 5' RACE reads, TCRdb lists one record per CDR3 protein. The table records 150,000 or so distinct CDR3 sequences, 20% to 25% of them present only once. J is TRBJ1-6 and V is TRBV21-1; TRBD1, the table's D call, was not compared with the DNA. TRBV21-1 has pseudogene status. This clonotype was sampled from an adult woman who had mild COVID-19 (a few samples of this study predate the infection). Cell type and time point are not known. Specimen: PBMCs or a T cell subset sorted from them (not recorded which). The chain's CDR3 is CASSRKEGGGGQPFVKAPLHF. CDR3 DNA sequence: TGTGCCAGCAGCAGAAAGGAGGGGGGAGGGGGCCAACCATTCGTTAAGGCACCCCTCCACTTT.